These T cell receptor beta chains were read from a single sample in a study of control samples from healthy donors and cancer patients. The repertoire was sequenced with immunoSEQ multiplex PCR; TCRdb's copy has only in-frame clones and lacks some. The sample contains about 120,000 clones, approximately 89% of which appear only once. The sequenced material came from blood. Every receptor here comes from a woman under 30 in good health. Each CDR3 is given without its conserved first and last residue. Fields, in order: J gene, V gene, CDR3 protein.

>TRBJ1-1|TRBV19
ASSSYGGRRTEAF
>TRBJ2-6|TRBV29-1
SVTNSGANVLT
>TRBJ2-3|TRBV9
ASSVVGGLAGATQY
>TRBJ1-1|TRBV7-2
ASSSRSGNTEAF
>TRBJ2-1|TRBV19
ASSTGSGGSYNEQF
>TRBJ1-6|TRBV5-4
ASSRTDRENSPLH
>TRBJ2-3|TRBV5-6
ASSLYGDRATQY
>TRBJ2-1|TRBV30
AWGASYNRGEQF
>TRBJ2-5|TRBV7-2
ASSPTSGSGETQY
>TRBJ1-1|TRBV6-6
ASGIMNTEAF